The rows below give T cell receptor beta chains drawn from one sample of a study of CD8 T cells in ankylosing spondylitis. TCRdb reprocessed the 5' RACE reads with MiXCR, giving one entry per CDR3 protein. The sample includes approximately 100,000 distinct CDR3 sequences, roughly 8.3% of them seen just once. Sequencing input: blood, either unsorted or a sorted T cell fraction (not recorded which). The receptors originated from a male donor with ankylosing spondylitis or in good health (not recorded which). The CDR3 runs from the conserved cysteine through the conserved F or W. Fields, in order: V gene, J gene, CDR3 protein.

TRBV20-1	TRBJ2-1	CSATPYRGWDNEQFF
TRBV6-4	TRBJ2-3	CASSMGAREVPSTDTQYF
TRBV5-5	TRBJ2-7	CASSLEGTASYEQYF
TRBV29-1	TRBJ1-2	CSVVSGYGYTF
TRBV6-1	TRBJ2-7	CASSVSGTSQEQYF
TRBV7-2	TRBJ1-1	CASSLVGVNTEAFF
TRBV5-1	TRBJ2-2	CASSFHSLNTGELFF
TRBV18	TRBJ2-7	CASSLDRALAYEQYF
TRBV5-4	TRBJ2-5	CASSRNQETQYF
TRBV29-1	TRBJ1-4	CSVEGDRGPEKLFF
TRBV2	TRBJ2-2	CASLRVGGELFF
TRBV7-9	TRBJ1-5	CASSPIFIYSNQPQHF
TRBV5-1	TRBJ1-5	CASSLGGTSNQPQHF
TRBV12-3/TRBV12-4	TRBJ2-3	CASSLYEGFTDTQYF
TRBV6-5	TRBJ2-4	CASSYDRKNIQYF
TRBV9	TRBJ2-3	CASSAEADTQYF
TRBV11-2	TRBJ1-2	CASSSRDRQYYGYTF
TRBV3-1	TRBJ1-1	CASSHNAGATEAFF
TRBV11-1	TRBJ1-1	CASSSARGAEAFF
TRBV5-1	TRBJ2-5	CASSSGTGAYLPQETQYF
TRBV5-1	TRBJ2-5	CASSLGQTETQYF
TRBV7-2	TRBJ2-1	CASSFSGLYNEQFF
TRBV19	TRBJ2-7	CASSTRRLNYEQYF
TRBV6-4	TRBJ2-1	CASSRDSGTYNEQFF
TRBV7-8	TRBJ2-7	CASSDSPTGASF
TRBV12-3/TRBV12-4	TRBJ2-1	CASSSGGPSYNEQFF
TRBV3-1	TRBJ1-1	CASSQASGYTEAFF
TRBV3-1	TRBJ1-5	CASSQGPRDQPQHF
TRBV5-1	TRBJ1-2	CASSLQGILEYGYTF
TRBV7-3	TRBJ2-1	CASSPGGGYNEQFF
TRBV30	TRBJ2-5	CAWIPRNQETQYF
TRBV6-1	TRBJ1-1	CASTSDRSSTEAFF
TRBV6-6	TRBJ2-7	CASGPSSEQYF
TRBV11-2	TRBJ1-2	CASSFPISLTAREFYGYTF
TRBV20-1	TRBJ2-3	CSAARDLPIIGTDTQYF
TRBV29-1	TRBJ2-3	CSVERGGRTDTQYF
TRBV7-6	TRBJ2-7	CASSPKGGASYEQYF
TRBV5-1	TRBJ2-7	CASSPSGRGGYEQYF
TRBV19	TRBJ1-5	CASRETGDMNQPQHF
TRBV5-6	TRBJ1-5	CASSLDRDQPQHF
TRBV3-1	TRBJ1-1	CASSQSGGGAFF
TRBV29-1	TRBJ2-7	CSVEGQGYEQYF
TRBV20-1	TRBJ1-6	CSARDPRTGVYSPLHF
TRBV5-1	TRBJ2-3	CASSFFNVWDTQYF
TRBV12-3/TRBV12-4	TRBJ1-3	CASSPPASSSGNTIYF
TRBV7-2	TRBJ2-5	CASSFSSGQETQYF
TRBV30	TRBJ2-4	CAWTPGGGIQYF
TRBV7-3	TRBJ2-3	CASSLRGLADTQYF